The 32 T cell receptor beta chains given below trace back to one sample, sequenced in a study of control samples from healthy donors and cancer patients. Clones were sequenced by immunoSEQ multiplex PCR, and TCRdb holds only the in-frame ones, with some missing. The table shows around 250,000 clones, with around 80% occurring only once. Source material: PBMCs. The source of these receptors is a woman aged 60-75 years with lung cancer.

The rearrangement links TRBV4-1 to TRBJ1-1, with D hard to call. This CDR3 spans 14 amino acids. Germline V gene sequence: CDR1 MGHRA, CDR2 YSYEKL. The V and J ends lost 2 bases and 8 bases respectively, with 15 bases between them. CDR3 sequence reads: CASSQNPFRLEAFF. The CDR3 DNA reads as TGCGCCAGCAGCCAAAATCCGTTCCGTTTAGAAGCTTTCTTT.

The CDR3 region has the DNA TGCGCCAGCAGTCAGGGGGCGAGGGGGGCCAACGTCCTGACTTTC. This encodes CASSQGARGANVLTF. This chain uses TRBV5-1 with TRBJ2-6, with TRBD1 matching 8 bases. Germline V gene sequence: CDR1 SGHRS, CDR2 YFSETQ. V was pared by 5 bases and J by 4 bases, with 5 bases of the junction left unmatched. The CDR3 is made up of 15 amino acids.

This chain connects TRBV15 to TRBJ1-6; D is uncertain. Germline CDR1 and CDR2: LNHNV and YYDKDF (reference sequence). The CDR3 is 13 residues long. V lost 1 base and J lost 10, with 8 bases in between. The CDR3 DNA sequence: TGTGCCACCAGCAGAGGAAGGGAATCACCCCTCCACTTT. Its protein product is CATSRGRESPLHF.

The V gene is TRBV19, the J gene TRBJ1-1; D gene uncertain. Trimming cost V 2 bases and J 4 bases, with 11 bases left between them. In germline, CDR1 is LNHDA, CDR2 SQIVND (reference sequence). There are 14 residues in the CDR3. The CDR3 coding sequence is TGTGCCAGTAGTATACAGGTTCGCGCCACTGAAGCTTTCTTT. This codes for CASSIQVRATEAFF.

This clone was counted once. This chain joins TRBV5-1 and TRBJ2-5; TRBD2 agrees at 8 bases. In germline, CDR1 is SGHRS, CDR2 YFSETQ. The ends lost 5 bases at V and 1 base at J; junction bases unmatched: 13. This CDR3 comprises 17 residues. CDR3 residues: CASSYTPNGGVQETQYF. As DNA, the CDR3 is TGCGCCAGCAGTTATACACCGAACGGGGGGGTCCAAGAGACCCAGTACTTC.

V usage is TRBV28 and J usage is TRBJ1-1; D possibly corresponds to TRBD1 (6 bases). The CDR3 is 15 residues long. V dropped 5 bases and J dropped 4 bases, with 17 bases sitting between them. Germline V gives CDR1 MDHEN, CDR2 SYDVKM. CDR3 loop: CASSPQPGQTTEAFF. The DNA of the CDR3 is TGTGCCAGCAGTCCTCAGCCCGGACAGACCACTGAAGCTTTCTTT.

The V call is TRBV7-9, the J call TRBJ1-6, with 7 bases lining up with TRBD1. The CDR3 spans 16 residues. Per the germline V gene, CDR1 is SEHNR and CDR2 is FQNEAQ (reference sequence). V lost 7 bases to trimming and J lost 6 bases; unmatched junction nucleotides: 12. CDR3 residues: CASNRQGSGLNSPLHF. The CDR3 nucleotides read TGTGCCAGCAACCGACAGGGATCAGGCCTTAATTCACCCCTCCACTTT.

This clone occurred many times. V usage is TRBV4-1 and J usage is TRBJ1-1; D uncertain. CDR3 length equals 13 residues. Germline V CDR1 and CDR2: MGHRA, YSYEKL. V lost 3 bases to trimming and J lost 1 base, with 6 bases between them. CDR3 in DNA: TGCGCCAGCAGCCAGTGGGCGAACACTGAAGCTTTCTTT. The encoded protein is CASSQWANTEAFF.

V gene TRBV19 combines with J gene TRBJ1-2; D not resolved. V was cut by 2 bases and J by 3 bases, with 13 bases left in between. The CDR3 has 15 residues. Per the germline V gene, CDR1 is LNHDA and CDR2 is SQIVND (reference sequence). The CDR3, as DNA: TGTGCCAGTAGTATAACCCCGGACGGATACTATGGCTACACCTTC. Its protein is CASSITPDGYYGYTF.

This chain joins TRBV5-5 and TRBJ2-7; possible D gene TRBD1, 5 bases. Deletions cut 0 bases from V and 4 bases from J, with 14 bases between. Looked up from germline, CDR1 is SGHKS and CDR2 is YYEKEE (reference sequence). This CDR3 comprises 15 residues. The CDR3 region has the DNA TGTGCCAGCAGCTTGGAGGGGCAGGTGGGGTACGAGCAGTACTTC. Translation: CASSLEGQVGYEQYF.

The chain links TRBV6-5 to TRBJ1-3, with TRBD1 matching over 7 bases. With V trimmed by 6 bases and J by 4 bases, 3 bases remained unmatched. Germline V gene data show CDR1 as MNHEY and CDR2 as SVGAGI. The CDR3 has 13 residues. The CDR3 bases are TGTGCCAGCAGCGAGACAGGGGGAAACACCATATATTTT. This encodes CASSETGGNTIYF.

The gene calls are TRBV19 and TRBJ1-5; TRBD1 is a possible D gene (5 bases). The CDR3 consists of 17 residues. Per germline, CDR1 LNHDA and CDR2 SQIVND (reference sequence). V was pared by 1 base and J by 0 bases, with 13 bases between. This CDR3 is CASSIGDGYNSNQPQHF. The CDR3 bases are TGTGCCAGTAGTATAGGGGACGGCTATAATAGCAATCAGCCCCAGCATTTT. Variable domain in full (rest from reference TRBV19 and TRBJ1-5): DGGITQSPKYLFRKEGQNVTLSCEQNLNHDAMYWYRQDPGQGLRLIYYSQIVNDFQKGDIAEGYSVSREKKESFPLTVTSAQKNPTAFYLCASSIGDGYNSNQPQHFGDGTRLSIL.

This chain links TRBV10-3 with TRBJ1-2; D might be TRBD1 (5 bases). CDR3 length equals 12 residues. Germline CDR1 ENHRY, CDR2 SYGVKD. With 2 bases removed from V and 7 bases from J, the gap between germline ends came to 8 bases. CDR3 nucleotide sequence: TGTGCCATCAGTGAGGACAGTAGTGGCTACACCTTC. Translated: CAISEDSSGYTF.

This clone was seen a single time. The rearrangement uses TRBV7-9 and TRBJ2-7, with D maybe TRBD2 (6 bases). The CDR3 extends over 14 amino acids. Germline-derived CDR1 and CDR2 are SEHNR and FQNEAQ (reference sequence). With 5 bases removed from V and 2 bases from J, the gap between germline ends came to 13 bases. CDR3 in DNA: TGTGCCAGCAGCCCGGAGGGGTCCGCCTACGAGCAGTACTTC. This translates into CASSPEGSAYEQYF.

This sequence joins TRBV7-9 and TRBJ1-1; no clear D. The CDR3 runs 13 residues. The V end was cut by 1 base, the J end by 6 bases, with 9 bases between. Germline V lookup: CDR1 SEHNR, CDR2 FQNEAQ (reference sequence). This chain's CDR3 is CASSLGFRAEAFF. CDR3 nucleotides: TGTGCCAGCAGCTTAGGTTTTAGGGCTGAAGCTTTCTTT.

The J gene is TRBJ1-2, the V gene TRBV27; 8 bases align to TRBD1. The V gene end was trimmed by 2 bases and the J gene end by 7 bases; junction bases not matched to a gene: 3. The CDR3 extends over 13 amino acids. CDR1 is MNHEY, CDR2 SMNVEV, per germline (reference sequence). The CDR3 loop is CASSLQGAPGYTF. In nucleotides, the CDR3 is TGTGCCAGCAGTTTACAGGGGGCGCCTGGCTACACCTTC.

This clone was detected a few times. The chain links TRBV15 to TRBJ2-1; a possible D gene is TRBD1 (6 bases). The CDR3 covers 15 residues. CDR1 and CDR2 (germline): LNHNV, YYDKDF (reference sequence). Trimming cost V 4 bases and J 4 bases, with 14 bases left between them. The CDR3 DNA follows: TGTGCCACCAGCATCAAACTACAGGGATACAATGAGCAGTTCTTC. As protein: CATSIKLQGYNEQFF. Complete variable domain (other parts from reference TRBV15 and TRBJ2-1): DAMVIQNPRYQVTQFGKPVTLSCSQTLNHNVMYWYQQKSSQAPKLLFHYYDKDFNNEADTPDNFQSRRPNTSFCFLDIRSPGLGDTAMYLCATSIKLQGYNEQFFGPGTRLTVL.

As for this clone: At the DNA level, this CDR3 is encoded by other sequences in the same sample as well. The chain combines TRBV6-5 with TRBJ1-5; possible D gene TRBD1, 5 bases. Germline-derived CDR1 and CDR2 are MNHEY and SVGAGI. The V end lost 0 bases, the J end lost 3 bases, and 9 bases lay between the germline ends. The CDR3 runs to 15 residues. In DNA, the CDR3 is TGTGCCAGCAGTTACTCATCAGGGTCCAATCAGCCCCAGCATTTT. Protein: CASSYSSGSNQPQHF.

The chain couples TRBV3-1 (or the pseudogene TRBV3-2) to TRBJ1-2, with 7 bases that match TRBD1. CDR1 and CDR2 (germline): LGHDT, YNNKEL (reference sequence). V shed 5 bases, J shed 5 bases, and the junction held 14 bases outside the gene matches. CDR3 length: 16 residues. CDR3 bases: TGTGCCAGCAGCGACCGTGGGATAGGGGGCTCTTATGGCTACACCTTC. It encodes CASSDRGIGGSYGYTF.

The chain is built from TRBV7-9 and TRBJ2-3; D remains unclear. CDR1 is SEHNR, CDR2 FQNEAQ, per germline (reference sequence). CDR3 length: 14 amino acids. The V end lost 2 bases, the J end lost 3 bases, and 9 bases lay between the germline ends. The CDR3 DNA reads TGTGCCAGCAGCTTACCCTTGGGGACAGATACGCAGTATTTT. Translation gives CASSLPLGTDTQYF.

V is TRBV29-1 and J is TRBJ2-7, with TRBD1 identical over 8 bases. The germline V gene has CDR1 SQVTM and CDR2 ANQGSEA. CDR3 length equals 13 residues. With 2 bases clipped from V and 4 bases from J, the junction kept 4 bases outside the gene matches. This CDR3 is CSVERQGAYEQYF. Written as DNA, the CDR3 is TGCAGCGTTGAACGGCAGGGGGCTTACGAGCAGTACTTC.

The sample holds a few counts of this clone. Other DNA sequences from this sample encode an identical CDR3 as well. V and J are TRBV5-1 and TRBJ2-7, with no clear D. The germline V gene encodes CDR1 SGHRS and CDR2 YFSETQ. The CDR3 contains 11 residues. Trimming removed 3 bases at V and 5 bases at J, with 6 bases between. CDR3 protein: CASSSADEQYF. The CDR3 nucleotides read TGCGCCAGCAGCTCTGCCGACGAGCAGTACTTC.

The chain uses TRBV3-1 (or the pseudogene TRBV3-2) and TRBJ2-4; possibly TRBD2 for D (6 bases). Per the germline V gene, CDR1 is LGHDT and CDR2 is YNNKEL (reference sequence). V lost 1 base and J 2 bases, leaving 9 bases between the germline ends. This CDR3 has 15 amino acids. CDR3 nucleotide sequence: TGTGCCAGCAGCCAAGGGGCGGGACCCAAAAACATTCAGTACTTC. Residues: CASSQGAGPKNIQYF.

The V call is TRBV3-1 (or the pseudogene TRBV3-2), the J call TRBJ1-4; tentative D call: TRBD1 (6 bases). CDR1 and CDR2 (germline): LGHDT, YNNKEL (reference sequence). Trimming took 2 bases from V and 5 from J, leaving 9 bases between them. The CDR3 is made up of 14 amino acids. CDR3 protein: CASSQSGVNEKLFF. The CDR3 bases are TGTGCCAGCAGCCAATCAGGGGTGAATGAAAAACTGTTTTTT.

Here the CDR3 reads CATSDTRQVYEQYF. The CDR3 DNA reads as TGTGCCACCAGTGACACCAGGCAGGTCTACGAGCAGTACTTC. The J gene is TRBJ2-7, the V gene TRBV24-1; D gene ambiguous. Trimming removed 4 bases from V and 3 bases from J, with 12 bases in between. CDR3 length: 14 amino acids. Germline CDR1 and CDR2: KGHDR and SFDVKD.

The chain has TRBV5-1 and TRBJ2-7; 9 bases map to TRBD2. The V gene's germline CDR1 is SGHRS and CDR2 YFSETQ. V lost 3 bases to trimming and J lost 7 bases; unmatched junction nucleotides: 14. This CDR3 contains 16 residues. In nucleotides, the CDR3 is TGCGCCAGCAGCTCCAAGTCTGGCGGGGGGGGCGGGGAGCAGTACTTC. This gives the protein CASSSKSGGGGGEQYF.

The genes are TRBV30 and TRBJ2-7; a weak D match, TRBD2 (6 bases). Trimming took off 1 base at V and 3 bases at J, with 10 bases between the two ends. There are 13 residues in the CDR3. Germline CDR1 and CDR2: GTSNPN and SVGIG (reference sequence). Here the CDR3 DNA reads TGTGCCTGGAGTGACGGGAGAGTCTACGAGCAGTACTTC. Protein product: CAWSDGRVYEQYF.

The rearrangement links TRBV5-1 to TRBJ1-5; possibly TRBD1 for D (5 bases). Germline values: CDR1 SGHRS, CDR2 YFSETQ. V lost 0 bases and J lost 0, with 13 bases in between. This CDR3 comprises 17 residues. Written as DNA, the CDR3 is TGCGCCAGCAGCTTGGGGGACTCCTCCTATAGCAATCAGCCCCAGCATTTT. The encoded protein is CASSLGDSSYSNQPQHF.

The chain combines TRBV28 with TRBJ1-3, with 9 bases identical to TRBD1. Germline V gene data show CDR1 as MDHEN and CDR2 as SYDVKM. The CDR3 is made up of 15 amino acids. J was trimmed by 1 base and V by 5 bases; bases with no gene match: 3. CDR3: CASSTGQGSGNTIYF. Written as DNA, the CDR3 is TGTGCCAGCAGTACGGGACAGGGTTCTGGAAACACCATATATTTT.

The chain carries TRBV7-8 and TRBJ2-1; 13 bases match TRBD2. With V trimmed by 5 bases and J by 7 bases, 14 bases remained unmatched. This CDR3 spans 18 amino acids. Germline V gene lookup returns CDR1 SGHVS and CDR2 FQNEAQ. CDR3 amino acids: CASSPRRTSGGPGNEQFF. In DNA form, the CDR3 reads TGTGCCAGCAGCCCAAGGAGGACTAGCGGGGGCCCTGGGAATGAGCAGTTCTTC. Complete variable domain (other parts from reference TRBV7-8 and TRBJ2-1): GAGVSQSPRYKVAKRGQDVALRCDPISGHVSLFWYQQALGQGPEFLTYFQNEAQLDKSGLPSDRFFAERPEGSVSTLKIQRTQQEDSAVYLCASSPRRTSGGPGNEQFFGPGTRLTVL.

The genes are TRBV6-5 and TRBJ1-1; no reliable D call. V lost 6 bases and J 1 base, leaving 12 bases between the germline ends. There are 14 residues in the CDR3. Looked up from germline, CDR1 is MNHEY and CDR2 is SVGAGI. CDR3 sequence (DNA): TGTGCCAGCAGCCTCCGGGAAGGGAACACTGAAGCTTTCTTT. Translated: CASSLREGNTEAFF.

This chain links TRBV11-2 with TRBJ1-5, with 7 bases lining up with TRBD1. Trimming took 2 bases from V and 0 from J; bases not matched to a gene: 4. Germline V gene sequence: CDR1 SGHAT, CDR2 FQNNGV. The CDR3 totals 16 residues. In nucleotides, the CDR3 is TGTGCCAGCAGCTTACAGGGACAGTATAGCAATCAGCCCCAGCATTTT. It encodes CASSLQGQYSNQPQHF.